Sequencing of this T cell receptor beta chain was carried out in a study of blood T cell repertoires in COVID-19. Study in general: Acute-phase and convalescent COVID-19 samples originated in the United States, Italy and Spain. PBMCs, B-cell-depleted T cells, or T cells were the source of the cDNA or gDNA that made up the material.

The CDR3 runs to 13 residues. Trimming pared 3 bases from V and 9 bases from J, leaving 9 bases between. In germline, CDR1 is SGHNT, CDR2 YENEEA. The authors' processing: Amplification of reference gene primers was used by the study to estimate nucleated cell counts. TCRdb's table, derived via immunoSEQ multiplex PCR, lists solely in-frame clones and lacks some. V, J and clone size are taken as reported in that table, and D and trimming were inferred from the DNA itself. The repertoire consists of roughly 140,000 clones, with about 81% occurring once and the leading ten covering about 7.2%. Individuals drawn from approximately 22 US areas were about 18 to 89 years old.

The chain combines TRBV11-3 with TRBJ1-6, with D perhaps TRBD1 (6 bases). The sequence derives from a man in his fifties or sixties who had recovered from COVID-19. The sample consisted of PBMCs or T cells enriched from blood (not recorded which). The CDR3 sequence: CASSLGAASPLHF. DNA for the CDR3: TGTGCCAGCAGCTTGGGGGCGGCTTCACCCCTCCACTTT.